This TCR beta chain was captured in a study of cytomegalovirus exposure and HLA in healthy donors. Study-level points and caveats: According to the study, 180 or so TCR beta chains were cytomegalovirus-associated.

A remark on this clone: Its antigen is not identified.

Profiling relied on immunoSEQ multiplex PCR, and the TCRdb table lists in-frame clones only, not all of them. The table includes about 160,000 clones, around nine tenths detected once. The TCR was taken from a man in his late teens or twenties in good health and CMV-seropositive. Sample: PBMCs.

Here the CDR3 DNA reads TGTGCCAGCAACCTTGGACAGGTCGACTACGAGCAGTACTTC. Translated: CASNLGQVDYEQYF. The rearrangement uses TRBV5-8 and TRBJ2-7; 7 bases agree with TRBD1. Trimming cost V 6 bases and J 3 bases; bases outside gene matches: 9. CDR3 length: 14 residues. Germline V gene lookup returns CDR1 SGHTS and CDR2 YDEGEE.